This T cell receptor (beta chain) stems from a study of OX40 agonist ivuxolimab in advanced cancers. This CDR3 has 14 residues. Trimming took 5 bases from V and 1 from J, leaving 12 bases between them. CDR1 is LNHDA, CDR2 SQIVND, per germline (reference sequence). Some clones are missing from TCRdb's copy, which holds only in-frame ones; the method was immunoSEQ multiplex PCR. The sample holds 100,000 or so clones, 91% seen once. The material sequenced was CD4+ or CD8+ T cells sorted from blood, taken in a trial of the OX40 agonist ivuxolimab. The receptor was isolated from an adult with an advanced solid tumor such as melanoma, head and neck, liver or kidney cancer. V is TRBV19 and J is TRBJ2-7; TRBD2 might be the D (6 bases). The CDR3 nucleotides read TGTGCCAGTAGTCATCCCGGGACTTCCTACGAGCAGTACTTC. This codes for CASSHPGTSYEQYF.